A selection of T cell receptor beta chains follows, all from one sample in a study of T cells after yellow fever vaccination. MiXCR was run by TCRdb on the 5' RACE reads, yielding one entry per CDR3 protein. In the table there are more than 300,000 distinct CDR3 sequences, approximately 4% of which are singletons. The starting material was PBMCs, obtained 15 days after the yellow fever booster vaccination. The receptors were gathered from a young man who received the YFV17D yellow fever vaccine. Both conserved end residues are part of each CDR3.

TRBJ1-1 | TRBV11-2 | CASRALPNTEAFF
TRBJ1-1 | TRBV4-2 | CASSHQGQGNTEAFF
TRBJ2-7 | TRBV5-1 | CASSLTGTGGGGQYF
TRBJ1-2 | TRBV10-3 | CATLQGLGQGAAGLF
TRBJ2-3 | TRBV7-2 | CASSFRAGNTDTQYF
TRBJ2-1 | TRBV11-2 | CASSLGGLDYNEQFF
TRBJ2-1 | TRBV4-2 | CASSQALLAGGHNEQFF
TRBJ1-2 | TRBV19 | CASATGYYGYTF
TRBJ1-1 | TRBV15 | CATSDSGRGNTEAFF
TRBJ2-5 | TRBV27 | CASSFTYQETQYF
TRBJ2-3 | TRBV12-3/TRBV12-4 | CASSLVPDGTQYF